One and the same sample provided the 2 T cell receptor beta chains below, sequenced in a study of shared clonotypes between healthy human individuals (dated by TCRdb to about 2020). Receptors were amplified or captured by the immunoSEQ multiplex PCR assay. TCRdb retrieved this table from immuneACCESS and kept in-frame rearrangements only. Not all clones are present; in checked studies, unresolved V genes account for under half, and no reason is known for the remainder. The sample contains about 510,000 clones, 79% of them found a single time. Clones ranked in the top ten supply 10% to 15% of the sample. The sample was PBMCs. These receptors were obtained from a woman between 40 and 55 years old in good health. Some clones in this sample may be carry-over from other donors' samples.

On this clone: The sample has other DNA sequences that encode this CDR3 too. The V gene is TRBV5-4, the J gene TRBJ2-3; D remains unclear. This CDR3 region has 13 residues. The V end was cut by 2 bases, the J end by 0 bases, with 4 bases between. Germline V lookup: CDR1 SGHNT, CDR2 YYREEE (reference sequence). Here the CDR3 DNA reads TGTGCCAGCAGCTTAGCTAGCACAGATACGCAGTATTTT. Translated, it gives CASSLASTDTQYF.

Written as DNA, the CDR3 is TGTGCCAGCAGTGAACCACAGGAATCACCCCTCCACTTT. It specifies CASSEPQESPLHF. V and J are TRBV6-1 and TRBJ1-6; D is perhaps TRBD1 (5 bases). The CDR3 is made up of 13 amino acids. Trimming cost V 2 bases and J 10 bases, with 9 bases left between them. Germline V gives CDR1 MNHNS, CDR2 SASEGT.